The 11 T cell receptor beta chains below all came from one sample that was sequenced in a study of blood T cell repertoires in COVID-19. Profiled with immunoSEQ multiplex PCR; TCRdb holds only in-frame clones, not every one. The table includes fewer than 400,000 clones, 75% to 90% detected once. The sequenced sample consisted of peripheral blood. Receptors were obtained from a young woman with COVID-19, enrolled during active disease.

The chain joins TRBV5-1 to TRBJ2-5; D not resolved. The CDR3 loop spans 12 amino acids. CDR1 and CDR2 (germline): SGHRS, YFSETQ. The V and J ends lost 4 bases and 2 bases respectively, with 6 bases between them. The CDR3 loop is CASSRPQETQYF. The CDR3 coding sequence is TGCGCCAGCAGCCGTCCGCAAGAGACCCAGTACTTC.

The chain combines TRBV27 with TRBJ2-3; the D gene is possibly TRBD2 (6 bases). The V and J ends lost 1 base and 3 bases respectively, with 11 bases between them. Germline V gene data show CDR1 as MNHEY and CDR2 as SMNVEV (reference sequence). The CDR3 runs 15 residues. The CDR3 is CASSLYGGRTDTQYF. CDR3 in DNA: TGTGCCAGCAGTTTATACGGGGGACGGACAGATACGCAGTATTTT.

CDR3 amino acids: CASSLRPGRGPDYGYTF. CDR3 DNA: TGTGCCAGCAGCTTGCGACCGGGGCGGGGACCGGACTATGGCTACACCTTC. V usage is TRBV5-8 and J usage is TRBJ1-2; weak D call: TRBD1 (5 bases). CDR3 size: 17 residues. The V end was cut by 1 base, the J end by 3 bases, with 19 bases between. Germline values: CDR1 SGHTS, CDR2 YDEGEE.

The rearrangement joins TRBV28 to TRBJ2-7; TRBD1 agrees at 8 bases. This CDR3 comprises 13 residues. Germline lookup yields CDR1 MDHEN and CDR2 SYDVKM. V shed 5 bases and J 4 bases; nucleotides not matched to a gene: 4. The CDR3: CASSEDRVYEQYF. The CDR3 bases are TGTGCCAGCAGTGAGGACAGGGTTTACGAGCAGTACTTC. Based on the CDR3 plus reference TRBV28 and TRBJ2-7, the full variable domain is DVKVTQSSRYLVKRTGEKVFLECVQDMDHENMFWYRQDPGLGLRLIYFSYDVKMKEKGDIPEGYSVSREKKERFSLILESASTNQTSMYLCASSEDRVYEQYFGPGTRLTVT.

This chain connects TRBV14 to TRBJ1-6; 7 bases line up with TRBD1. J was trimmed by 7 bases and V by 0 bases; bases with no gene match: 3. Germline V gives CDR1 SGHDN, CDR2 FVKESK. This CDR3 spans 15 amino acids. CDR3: CASSQDRTGNSPLHF. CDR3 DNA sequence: TGTGCCAGCAGCCAAGACCGGACAGGCAATTCACCCCTCCACTTT.

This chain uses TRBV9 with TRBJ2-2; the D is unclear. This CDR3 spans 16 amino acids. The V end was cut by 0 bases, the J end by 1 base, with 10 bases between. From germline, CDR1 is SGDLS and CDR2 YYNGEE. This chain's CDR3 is CASSVGGLQNTGELFF. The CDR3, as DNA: TGTGCCAGCAGCGTAGGCGGTTTACAGAACACCGGGGAGCTGTTTTTT.

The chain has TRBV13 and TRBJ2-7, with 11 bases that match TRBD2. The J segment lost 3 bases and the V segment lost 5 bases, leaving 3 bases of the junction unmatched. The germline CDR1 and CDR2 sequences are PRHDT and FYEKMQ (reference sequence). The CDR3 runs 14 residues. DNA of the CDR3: TGTGCCAGCAGCCCGGGGACTAGCGGCTACGAGCAGTACTTC. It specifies CASSPGTSGYEQYF.

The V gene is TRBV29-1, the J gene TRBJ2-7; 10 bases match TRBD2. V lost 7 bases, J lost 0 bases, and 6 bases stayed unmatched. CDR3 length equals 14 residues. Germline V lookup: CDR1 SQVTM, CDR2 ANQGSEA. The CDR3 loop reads CSAWTSGSSYEQYF. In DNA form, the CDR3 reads TGCAGCGCCTGGACTAGCGGTTCCTCCTACGAGCAGTACTTC.

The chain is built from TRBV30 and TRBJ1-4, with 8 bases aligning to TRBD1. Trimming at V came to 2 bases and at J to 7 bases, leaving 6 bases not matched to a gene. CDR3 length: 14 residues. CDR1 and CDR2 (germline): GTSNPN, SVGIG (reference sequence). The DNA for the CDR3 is TGTGCCTGGAGTCCAGGGGGCGAAAGTGAAAAACTGTTTTTT. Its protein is CAWSPGGESEKLFF. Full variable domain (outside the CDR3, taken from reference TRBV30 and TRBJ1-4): SQTIHQWPATLVQPVGSPLSLECTVEGTSNPNLYWYRQAAGRGLQLLFYSVGIGQISSEVPQNLSASRPQDRQFILSSKKLLLSDSGFYLCAWSPGGESEKLFFGSGTQLSVL.

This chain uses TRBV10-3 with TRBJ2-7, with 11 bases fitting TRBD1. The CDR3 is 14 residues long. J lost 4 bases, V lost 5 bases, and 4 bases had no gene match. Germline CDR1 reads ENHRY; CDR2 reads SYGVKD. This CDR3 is CAISTGQGAYEQYF. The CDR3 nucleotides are TGTGCCATCAGTACCGGACAGGGGGCGTACGAGCAGTACTTC.

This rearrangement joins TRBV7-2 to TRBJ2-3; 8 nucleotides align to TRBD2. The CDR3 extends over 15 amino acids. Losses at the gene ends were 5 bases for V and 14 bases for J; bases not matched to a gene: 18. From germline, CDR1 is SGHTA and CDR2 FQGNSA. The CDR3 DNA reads TGTGCCAGCAGCCCTAACCCCGGGGGGGCGGCAGTGGGGTATTTT. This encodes CASSPNPGGAAVGYF.